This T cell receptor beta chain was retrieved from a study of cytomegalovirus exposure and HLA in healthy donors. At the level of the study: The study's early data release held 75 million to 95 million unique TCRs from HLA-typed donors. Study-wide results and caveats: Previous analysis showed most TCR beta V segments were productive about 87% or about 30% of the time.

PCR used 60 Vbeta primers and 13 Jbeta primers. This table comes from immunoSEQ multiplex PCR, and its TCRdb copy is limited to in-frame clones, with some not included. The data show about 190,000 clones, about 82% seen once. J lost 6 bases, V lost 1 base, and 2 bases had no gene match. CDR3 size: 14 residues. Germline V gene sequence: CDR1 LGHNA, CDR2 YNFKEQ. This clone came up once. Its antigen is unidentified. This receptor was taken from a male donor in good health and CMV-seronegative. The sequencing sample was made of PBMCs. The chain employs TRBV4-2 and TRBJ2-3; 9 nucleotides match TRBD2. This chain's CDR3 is CASSQGTSADTQYF. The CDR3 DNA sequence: TGTGCCAGCAGCCAAGGGACTAGCGCGGATACGCAGTATTTT.